This is a list of T cell receptor beta chains from one sample in a study of cytotoxic CD8 clonotypes in ibrutinib-treated CLL. The assay was immunoSEQ multiplex PCR, and TCRdb's table has in-frame clones only and misses some. The data hold 250,000 to 350,000 clones, with approximately 79% observed a single time. The sample in question was PBMCs, obtained at disease progression, from a patient treated with ibrutinib. Receptors originate from a human donor with chronic lymphocytic leukemia. CDR3s include the opening cysteine and the closing phenylalanine or tryptophan. The D gene is left open where the match is weak. Clone sizes are given selectively: once, few, many, or a class where the clone is expanded.

v_gene,abundance,d_gene,j_gene,CDR3nt,CDR3aa
TRBV27,-,-,TRBJ2-7,TGTGCCAGCAGGCAGGGCTCCGAGCAGTACTTC,CASRQGSEQYF
TRBV6-1,-,TRBD2,TRBJ2-7,TGTGCCAGCAGTGAAGCGGGACTAGCGGGGGACGAGCAGTACTTC,CASSEAGLAGDEQYF
TRBV6-5,-,-,TRBJ1-2,TGTGCCAGCAGCCCGGACAGTTACCGCTATGGCTACACCTTC,CASSPDSYRYGYTF
TRBV29-1,-,-,TRBJ1-1,TGCAGCGTTGCGAGGGGCGTTCGGGGGAACACTGAAGCTTTCTTT,CSVARGVRGNTEAFF
TRBV29-1,-,TRBD2,TRBJ2-1,TGCAGCGTTGAATTGCCTAGCGGGGGGTGGGTCAATGAGCAGTTCTTC,CSVELPSGGWVNEQFF
TRBV28,few,-,TRBJ2-5,TGTGCCAGCAGCGGATTTGGGGAGACCCAGTACTTC,CASSGFGETQYF
TRBV4-1,-,TRBD2,TRBJ2-1,TGCGCCAGCCGCCTAGCGGGAGGATCCTACAATGAGCAGTTCTTC,CASRLAGGSYNEQFF
TRBV6-5,-,-,TRBJ1-2,TGTGCCAGCAGTTACTATCAGGGGAATCTTAACTATGGCTACACCTTC,CASSYYQGNLNYGYTF
TRBV19,-,-,TRBJ2-7,TGTGCCAGTAGTTCTCCGGGACTGGGCTTCTTTGAGCAGTACTTC,CASSSPGLGFFEQYF
TRBV28,-,-,TRBJ2-7,TGTGCCAGCAGCACGGGTGGGATTGTGCTTCGGGAGCAGTACTTC,CASSTGGIVLREQYF
TRBV29-1,-,-,TRBJ1-3,TGCAGCGTTGTCCCAGGCCACTCTGGAAACACCATATATTTT,CSVVPGHSGNTIYF
TRBV19,-,-,TRBJ1-5,TGTGCCAGTAGAGCAGTGGCGGTCAATCAGCCCCAGCATTTT,CASRAVAVNQPQHF
TRBV7-2,-,-,TRBJ2-7,TGTGCCAGCAGCTTAGCGTGGAAGTACGAGCAGTACTTC,CASSLAWKYEQYF
TRBV13,-,-,TRBJ2-3,TGTGCCAGCAGCTTAGCACCCCGCACAGATACGCAGTATTTT,CASSLAPRTDTQYF
TRBV10-2,few,TRBD2,TRBJ2-2,TGCGCCAGCAGTGATCAGAGGCTAGCGGGACTAACCGGGGAGCTGTTTTTT,CASSDQRLAGLTGELFF
TRBV7-6,-,TRBD1,TRBJ2-7,TGTGCCAGCAGCTCTTGGACAGGGTCAGTGTACGAGCAGTACTTC,CASSSWTGSVYEQYF
TRBV19,once,TRBD1,TRBJ1-5,TGTGCCAGTAGTATTGAAACAGGGGGCGCGGGACAGCCCCAGCATTTT,CASSIETGGAGQPQHF
TRBV7-2,-,-,TRBJ2-6,TGTGCCAGCCGCATCCGGGGCGGAACCGGGGCCAACGTCCTGACTTTC,CASRIRGGTGANVLTF
TRBV9,once,-,TRBJ2-1,TGTGCCAGCAGCCTCAGACAGAACTCCTACAATGAGCAGTTCTTC,CASSLRQNSYNEQFF
TRBV19,-,-,TRBJ2-5,TGTGCCAGTAGTGAGGGAGGGGGAGTCTTCCAAGAGACCCAGTACTTC,CASSEGGGVFQETQYF
TRBV7-8,few,-,TRBJ2-7,TGTGCCAGCAGCGCCCCGGGACTGAGCTACGAGCAGTACTTC,CASSAPGLSYEQYF
TRBV9,-,-,TRBJ2-5,TGTGCCAGCAGCCCAAGCCACAGCGAAGAGACCCAGTACTTC,CASSPSHSEETQYF
TRBV27,-,TRBD2,TRBJ2-7,TGTGCCAGCAGAATGGGTCTAGCGGACTACGAGCAGTACTTC,CASRMGLADYEQYF
TRBV2,-,-,TRBJ1-5,TGTGCCAGCAGTGAAGGCAGCTATAGCAATCAGCCCCAGCATTTT,CASSEGSYSNQPQHF
TRBV7-3,-,-,TRBJ2-7,TGTGCCAGCAGGGCAGGGCGGACGGGAGAGCAGTACTTC,CASRAGRTGEQYF
TRBV9,-,-,TRBJ1-1,TGTGCCAGCAGCGTGGGTAACGGAGACACTGAAGCTTTCTTT,CASSVGNGDTEAFF
TRBV9,-,-,TRBJ2-7,TGTGCCAGCAGCTACAGGGAGGGCGAGCAGTACTTC,CASSYREGEQYF
TRBV19,-,-,TRBJ1-2,TGTGCCAGTAGTACAACAGAACACGGAGCTAACTATGGCTACACCTTC,CASSTTEHGANYGYTF
TRBV18,-,-,TRBJ1-2,TGTGCCAGCTCACCGGGAACTAACTATGGCTACACCTTC,CASSPGTNYGYTF
TRBV7-9,-,-,TRBJ1-2,TGTGCCAGCAGCTTACAGGGGAGGGGACTTGGCTACACCTTC,CASSLQGRGLGYTF
TRBV11-2,-,-,TRBJ2-5,TGTGCCAGCACCCCGGAGGCTGAGACCCAGTACTTC,CASTPEAETQYF
TRBV5-1,-,TRBD2,TRBJ2-7,TGCGCCAGCAGCTTGAAACTAGCGGGGCTGAACGAGCAGTACTTC,CASSLKLAGLNEQYF
TRBV7-2,-,-,TRBJ2-7,TGTGCCAGCAGCCGAGAGGGGCAGGCAGCCTACGAGCAGTACTTC,CASSREGQAAYEQYF
TRBV11-2,once,-,TRBJ1-3,TGTGCCAGCAGCTTAGAACTTCTGTACCTCAGCTCTGGAAACACCATATATTTT,CASSLELLYLSSGNTIYF
TRBV21-1,once,-,TRBJ1-4,TGTGCCAGCAGCAATCGGGCCACACCGGGGGGACTGTTTTTT,CASSNRATPGGLFF
TRBV19,-,TRBD1,TRBJ1-5,TGTGCCAGTAGTATCCGAGGACAGGGATATCAGCCCCAGCATTTT,CASSIRGQGYQPQHF
TRBV4-1,-,TRBD1,TRBJ1-2,TGCGCCAGCAGCCAAGATCTGGGGGGGACAGGCTATGGCTACACCTTC,CASSQDLGGTGYGYTF
TRBV27,-,TRBD2,TRBJ2-1,TGTGCCAGCAGAATAGCGGGAGCGAACAATGAGCAGTTCTTC,CASRIAGANNEQFF
TRBV27,-,TRBD1,TRBJ2-5,TGTGCCAGCAGCAACAGGGGAGAGACCCAGTACTTC,CASSNRGETQYF
TRBV4-2,-,-,TRBJ1-5,TGTGCCAGCAGCCAAGAACGGGCTCAGCCCCAGCATTTT,CASSQERAQPQHF
TRBV9,-,-,TRBJ2-7,TGTGCCAGCAGCGTAGGCTCAGCCTACTCCTACGAGCAGTACTTC,CASSVGSAYSYEQYF
TRBV2,once,-,TRBJ1-5,TGTGCCAGCAGTGGGAGCATTTGGCCCCAGCATTTT,CASSGSIWPQHF
TRBV7-9,-,-,TRBJ2-7,TGTGCCAGCAGCTTAGCGGTAGGACAGTCCCTTTACGAGCAGTACTTC,CASSLAVGQSLYEQYF
TRBV2,-,-,TRBJ2-4,TGTGCCAGCAGGGCGACAGAAAACATTCAGTACTTC,CASRATENIQYF
TRBV19,few,TRBD1,TRBJ2-1,TGTGCCAGTAGTCCCGGGACAGGGTTTGCGGACAATGAGCAGTTCTTC,CASSPGTGFADNEQFF
TRBV7-6,few,TRBD2,TRBJ2-3,TGTGCCAGCAGCGCCCTCTGGGAGGGGAGCACAGATACGCAGTATTTT,CASSALWEGSTDTQYF
TRBV5-1,-,TRBD2,TRBJ2-3,TGCGCCAGCAGCGAGTTAGCGGGGGTTAATACGCAGTATTTT,CASSELAGVNTQYF
TRBV29-1,-,TRBD1,TRBJ2-1,TGCAGCGTTGAGAGGACAGGGGGTAATGAGCAGTTCTTC,CSVERTGGNEQFF
TRBV9,-,-,TRBJ2-7,TGTGCCAGCAGCGGGCCCGCTTACGAGCAGTACTTC,CASSGPAYEQYF
TRBV29-1,-,TRBD2,TRBJ2-7,TGCAGCGTTGACGGGGCTAGCGGAACCTACGAGCAGTACTTC,CSVDGASGTYEQYF
TRBV6-1,-,-,TRBJ2-7,TGTGCCAGCAGTAGGGCGCAAGTCCACGAGCAGTACTTC,CASSRAQVHEQYF
TRBV9,-,TRBD2,TRBJ2-1,TGTGCCAGCAGAGGCCAGGGAGGGCTCAATGAGCAGTTCTTC,CASRGQGGLNEQFF
TRBV4-1,few,TRBD1,TRBJ1-1,TGCGCCAGCAGCCGAAACCCGGGAGGCAGGGGGACAGGGACTGAAGCTTTCTTT,CASSRNPGGRGTGTEAFF
TRBV4-1,-,-,TRBJ1-2,TGCGCCAGCAGCCAAGGTAACCGGGGCTATGGCTACACCTTC,CASSQGNRGYGYTF
TRBV5-1,-,-,TRBJ1-2,TGCGCCAGCAGCTCAAGAAGCTCGCGCGCTAACTATGGCTACACCTTC,CASSSRSSRANYGYTF
TRBV11-3,-,TRBD2,TRBJ2-2,TGTGCCAGCAGCCCCAGCGGGGAGAACACCGGGGAGCTGTTTTTT,CASSPSGENTGELFF
TRBV4-1,-,-,TRBJ2-1,TGCGCCAGCAGCCTTCATTTCGAGGGCTACAATGAGCAGTTCTTC,CASSLHFEGYNEQFF
TRBV5-1,-,-,TRBJ1-6,TGCGCCAGCAGTTTTACGGAGATAAATAATTCACCCCTCCACTTT,CASSFTEINNSPLHF